These 15 T cell receptor beta chains were sequenced from one sample in a study of cytomegalovirus exposure and HLA in healthy donors (dated by TCRdb to about 2017). The library was generated by the immunoSEQ multiplex PCR assay. A mixture of 60 forward primers for TCR Vbeta segments and 13 reverse primers for TCR Jbeta segments was used in the multiplex PCR. TCRdb took over this immuneACCESS table, retaining in-frame rearrangements with V and J assigned. Such tables are incomplete; in checked studies, under half of the missing clones stem from an unresolved V gene, and the remainder is unexplained. This sample comprises roughly 140,000 clones, about a tenth of them detected only once. The ten largest clones add up to about 1.7% of the sample. The material sequenced was PBMCs. Every receptor here comes from a male donor in good health and CMV-seronegative.

Only a few counts were recorded for this clone. This chain links TRBV28 with TRBJ1-2, with D unresolved. The CDR3 spans 12 residues. Germline V gene sequence: CDR1 MDHEN, CDR2 SYDVKM. Between the trimmed V and J ends, which lost 2 bases and 5 bases, there was a span of 6 bases. CDR3 amino acids: CASSLTSYGYTF. As DNA, the CDR3 is TGTGCCAGCAGTTTAACTTCTTATGGCTACACCTTC.

This clone was observed a few times. V usage is TRBV9 and J usage is TRBJ1-2; 8 bases fit TRBD1. The CDR3 contains 16 residues. The germline V gene encodes CDR1 SGDLS and CDR2 YYNGEE. J gave up 0 bases and V 0 bases, and 4 bases lay outside the gene matches. The CDR3 sequence: CASSVGQGPSNYGYTF. CDR3 DNA: TGTGCCAGCAGCGTAGGACAGGGGCCATCTAACTATGGCTACACCTTC.

In this sample, this clone turned up once. The germline gene is not matched at one end of the junction; a read error may be the cause. The gene calls are TRBV6-1 and TRBJ1-4; TRBD1 matches 7 bases. This CDR3 is built from 14 residues. The germline V gene encodes CDR1 MNHNS and CDR2 SASEGT. The CDR3 spells CASNRDRMDEKLFF. The CDR3 region has the DNA TGTGCCAGCAATCGGGACAGAATGGATGAAAAGCTGTTTTTT.

This clone was counted only a few times. The rearrangement links TRBV6-6 to TRBJ1-1; 8 positions agree with TRBD1. Trimming at V came to 5 bases and at J to 0 bases, leaving 5 bases not matched to a gene. Germline CDR1 MNHNY, CDR2 SVGAGI (reference sequence). The CDR3 extends over 15 amino acids. The CDR3 protein is CASSHPGQVNTEAFF. The CDR3 DNA reads TGTGCCAGCAGTCACCCGGGACAGGTGAACACTGAAGCTTTCTTT.

The chain combines TRBV19 with TRBJ1-6; 12 bases agree with TRBD1. The CDR3 is 17 residues long. Germline-derived CDR1 and CDR2 are LNHDA and SQIVND (reference sequence). V trimming: 7 bases; J trimming: 6 bases; junction bases outside the gene matches: 10. CDR3 loop: CASIPGQGAQSNSPLHF. CDR3 sequence (DNA): TGTGCCAGTATACCGGGACAGGGGGCTCAAAGTAATTCACCCCTCCACTTT.

This clone was counted a few times. This chain uses TRBV5-6 with TRBJ2-1; D remains ambiguous. V was pared by 0 bases and J by 10 bases, with 11 bases between. Germline V gives CDR1 SGHDT, CDR2 YYEEEE. The CDR3 runs to 13 residues. CDR3 loop: CASSLAWAREQFF. The CDR3 coding sequence is TGTGCCAGCAGCTTGGCCTGGGCAAGAGAGCAGTTCTTC.

The genes are TRBV9 and TRBJ2-1; TRBD2 matches 7 bases. J gave up 3 bases and V 6 bases, and 3 bases lay outside the gene matches. The CDR3 is 13 residues long. Germline V CDR1 and CDR2: SGDLS, YYNGEE. CDR3 nucleotides: TGTGCCAGCAACCGGGAGGACTACAATGAGCAGTTCTTC. As protein: CASNREDYNEQFF.

The chain uses TRBV19 and TRBJ1-2; possible D gene TRBD1, 6 bases. This CDR3 comprises 15 residues. The V end lost 3 bases, the J end lost 2 bases, and 13 bases lay between the germline ends. The germline CDR1 and CDR2 sequences are LNHDA and SQIVND (reference sequence). This CDR3 reads CASSISRGRNYGYTF. CDR3 DNA: TGTGCCAGTAGTATTTCCAGGGGTAGGAACTATGGCTACACCTTC.

The rearrangement uses TRBV28 and TRBJ2-3, with a tentative D call TRBD2 (5 bases). There are 15 residues in the CDR3. Trimming cost V 3 bases and J 2 bases, with 12 bases left between them. Germline V gene lookup returns CDR1 MDHEN and CDR2 SYDVKM. The CDR3 nucleotides read TGTGCCAGCAGTTTCGGGGAACATCCCACAGATACGCAGTATTTT. Translating gives CASSFGEHPTDTQYF.

V and J are TRBV29-1 and TRBJ1-5; 7 bases are a match to TRBD1. The junction had 7 bases not matched to a gene; V was cut back by 7 bases and J by 7 bases. The CDR3 sequence is 12 residues long. CDR1 and CDR2 from the germline V gene are SQVTM and ANQGSEA. The CDR3 sequence is CSETGPGQPQHF. The DNA for the CDR3 is TGCAGCGAGACAGGGCCGGGACAGCCCCAGCATTTT.

This clone was seen more than once but under ten times. The J gene is TRBJ2-1, the V gene TRBV5-1; possibly TRBD1 for D (6 bases). This CDR3 is built from 16 residues. Germline assignment: CDR1 SGHRS and CDR2 YFSETQ. The ends were cut back, 2 bases at V and 6 bases at J, with 18 bases in the middle. The CDR3 spells CASSLLAGGQTNEQFF. The CDR3 DNA sequence: TGCGCCAGCAGCTTATTAGCTGGGGGCCAGACCAATGAGCAGTTCTTC.

This clone has only a few counts. The V and J genes are TRBV11-2 and TRBJ2-3; D unresolved. V was shortened by 5 bases and J by 2 bases, with 14 bases between the two germline ends. CDR3 length: 15 residues. Germline CDR1 is SGHAT and CDR2 is FQNNGV. In DNA form, the CDR3 reads TGTGCCAGCAGCACCGCGTATGTTAACACAGATACGCAGTATTTT. Translating it yields CASSTAYVNTDTQYF.

J is TRBJ2-1 and V is TRBV19; 9 positions agree with TRBD1. Trimming at V came to 7 bases and at J to 8 bases, leaving 12 bases not matched to a gene. Germline CDR1 reads LNHDA; CDR2 reads SQIVND (reference sequence). The CDR3 has 15 residues. In DNA, the CDR3 is TGTGCCAGTACCCTAGGACAGGGGTTGGTCGATGAGCAGTTCTTC. Translating it yields CASTLGQGLVDEQFF.

This clone was counted a few times. This sequence joins TRBV7-9 and TRBJ1-5; 7 nucleotides align to TRBD1. The germline gives CDR1 SEHNR, CDR2 FQNEAQ (reference sequence). Losses at the gene ends were 9 bases for V and 3 bases for J; bases not matched to a gene: 5. The CDR3 sequence is 13 residues long. DNA of the CDR3: TGTGCCAGTGCGCAGGGGGACAATCAGCCCCAGCATTTT. Translated, it gives CASAQGDNQPQHF.

The table lists this clone with a few counts. This sequence joins TRBV20-1 and TRBJ1-2; 7 nucleotides align to TRBD1. The V and J ends lost 6 bases and 7 bases, in that order; junction bases with no gene match: 5. The CDR3 is 11 amino acids. Germline V gene lookup returns CDR1 DFQATT and CDR2 SNEGSKA (reference sequence). The CDR3 DNA reads TGCAGTGCCGAGGGGGCCGGTGGCTACACCTTC. It yields the protein CSAEGAGGYTF.